This T cell receptor (beta chain) comes out of a study of T-cell reconstitution after alpha-beta-depleted transplantation in children. This clonotype was found a few times. Looked up from germline, CDR1 is SEHNR and CDR2 is FQNEAQ (reference sequence). Germline trimming cut 4 bases from V and 4 bases from J; bases unmatched to any gene: 6. The CDR3 loop spans 15 amino acids. A library of TCRbeta sequences, prepared with unique molecular identifiers, was generated. TCRdb re-called the PCR reads through MiXCR, storing one row per CDR3 protein. The sample contains approximately 590,000 distinct CDR3 sequences, roughly a tenth of which appear only once.

This specimen was PBMCs from the stem cell graft donor, taken from the stem cell graft. This clonotype was sampled from a human donor who donated a stem cell graft to a child with acute myeloid leukemia. The rearrangement links TRBV7-9 to TRBJ2-5; 10 bases are shared with TRBD2. The CDR3 DNA reads TGTGCCAGCAGCTCGGGGACTAGCGAGGGAGAGACCCAGTACTTC. Amino acids: CASSSGTSEGETQYF.